Here is one T cell receptor (beta chain) with its context. What it binds is not known. Produced via immunoSEQ multiplex PCR; TCRdb's table is partial and in-frame only. The sample includes 2,500 to 3,000 clones, around 30% of them seen just once. With 3 bases clipped from V and 4 bases from J, the junction kept 14 bases outside the gene matches. The CDR3 has 17 amino acids. This record comes from a study of T cells in localized non-small cell lung cancer. Study findings and constraints: Uninvolved adjacent lung had the highest recorded T cell clonality, with tumor below it. There were a median about 53 of the top 100 tumor clones appearing in adjacent lung. Multi-region tumor sequencing was not done, so intratumor heterogeneity could not be excluded.

The receptor was isolated from a woman aged 35 to 69 with stage II squamous cell lung carcinoma. Here the sequenced sample was normal lung tissue next to the tumor, taken before any cancer treatment. J is TRBJ1-2 and V is TRBV6-7; 7 nucleotides agree with TRBD1. TRBV6-7 is an ORF; its function is uncertain. CDR3 in amino acids: CASSYGDSSTLAYGYTF. CDR3 nucleotides: TGTGCCAGCAGTTATGGGGACAGTTCCACCCTCGCCTATGGCTACACCTTC.